A selection of T cell receptor beta chains follows, all from one sample in a study of cytomegalovirus exposure and HLA in healthy donors. Sequenced by immunoSEQ multiplex PCR; TCRdb stores in-frame clones only, minus some. The table shows 50,000 to 65,000 clones, with roughly 95% occurring only once. The sequenced sample was PBMCs. The receptors stem from a woman under 30 in good health and CMV-seronegative. Each CDR3 is given with its conserved first and last residue. The order of the fields is V gene, J gene, D gene, CDR3 DNA, CDR3 protein. D genes are given only for firm matches.

>TRBV2|TRBJ2-2|-
TGTGCCAGCAGCCGAACGGGACACCCGGGCACCGGGGAGCTGTTTTTT
CASSRTGHPGTGELFF
>TRBV7-6|TRBJ2-3|TRBD1
TGTGCCAGCAGCCCCTTTTGGGGACAGGGGGTGACAGATACGCAGTATTTT
CASSPFWGQGVTDTQYF
>TRBV9|TRBJ1-3|-
TGTGCCAGCAGCGTAGCGGGTACAGGAGGAAACACCATATATTTT
CASSVAGTGGNTIYF
>TRBV18|TRBJ2-1|TRBD2
TGTGCCAGCTCACCCCGGACTAGCGGGGACAATGAGCAGTTCTTC
CASSPRTSGDNEQFF
>TRBV6-5|TRBJ2-5|TRBD2
TGTGCCAGCAGCCCGGTAGCGGGAGGGGGGGAGACCCAGTACTTC
CASSPVAGGGETQYF
>TRBV27|TRBJ2-3|TRBD2
TGTGCCAGCAGTCCGCTTTCATCCGGGACTAGCCGCCCAGATACGCAGTATTTT
CASSPLSSGTSRPDTQYF
>TRBV15|TRBJ1-2|-
TGTGCCACCAGCGAGGGGGGGGGCCTCCCATGGGACTATGGCTACACCTTC
CATSEGGGLPWDYGYTF
>TRBV10-1|TRBJ2-1|-
TGCGCCAGCAGTGAAGGGGAGGACCCCTACAATGAGCAGTTCTTC
CASSEGEDPYNEQFF
>TRBV6-5|TRBJ2-1|TRBD2
TGTGCCAGCAGTTACGCCGGGACTACTTACAATGAGCAGTTCTTC
CASSYAGTTYNEQFF
>TRBV5-5|TRBJ2-1|TRBD2
TGTGCCAGCAGCTTTGTGTTTCTAGCGGGTACCTACAATGAGCAGTTCTTC
CASSFVFLAGTYNEQFF
>TRBV28|TRBJ1-4|-
TGTGCCAGCAGGGGAGACAGGGAAAAACTGTTTTTT
CASRGDREKLFF